These 18 T cell receptor beta chains originate from one sample sequenced in a study of technical replicates of blood from a handful of donors. Clones were sequenced by immunoSEQ multiplex PCR, and TCRdb holds only the in-frame ones, with some missing. The table has almost 90,000 clones, 95% seen once. The specimen was T cells isolated from PBMCs. These receptors were obtained from a human donor in good health.

V and J are TRBV5-1 and TRBJ2-2; D is uncertain. The ends were cut back, 6 bases at V and 2 bases at J, with 5 bases in the middle. CDR1 is SGHRS, CDR2 YFSETQ, per germline. CDR3 size: 12 residues. CDR3 protein: CASNLNTGELFF. CDR3 DNA sequence: TGCGCCAGCAATCTAAACACCGGGGAGCTGTTTTTT.

This clone was seen only once. This chain uses TRBV7-2 with TRBJ2-5, with 10 bases identical to TRBD1. CDR3 length equals 15 residues. Germline assignment: CDR1 SGHTA and CDR2 FQGNSA. J lost 5 bases, V lost 3 bases, and 6 bases had no gene match. The CDR3 nucleotides are TGTGCCAGCAGCTTGGGACAGGGGAGGTGGGAGACCCAGTACTTC. Protein sequence: CASSLGQGRWETQYF.

The gene calls are TRBV30 and TRBJ2-3, with 9 bases fitting TRBD2. The CDR3 runs 14 residues. CDR1 GTSNPN and CDR2 SVGIG come from the germline V gene (reference sequence). Trimming took 2 bases from V and 5 from J; bases not matched to a gene: 5. CDR3: CAWSLLAGRDTQYF. In nucleotides, the CDR3 is TGTGCCTGGAGTCTCCTAGCGGGAAGAGATACGCAGTATTTT.

The CDR3 sequence: CASSPNPSPSYNEQFF. CDR3 coding DNA: TGTGCCAGCAGCCCTAACCCTAGCCCCTCCTACAATGAGCAGTTCTTC. V gene TRBV27 combines with J gene TRBJ2-1; a weak D match, TRBD2 (5 bases). This CDR3 region has 16 residues. The germline V gene has CDR1 MNHEY and CDR2 SMNVEV (reference sequence). V lost 6 bases and J lost 0, with 15 bases in between.

The rearrangement uses TRBV28 and TRBJ2-2, with 8 bases that match TRBD1. The length of the CDR3 is 16 residues. J gave up 1 base and V 6 bases, and 7 bases lay outside the gene matches. Germline CDR1 reads MDHEN; CDR2 reads SYDVKM. The CDR3 sequence is CASSQIGQGNTGELFF. The CDR3 coding sequence is TGTGCCAGCAGCCAAATAGGACAGGGGAACACCGGGGAGCTGTTTTTT.

This chain links TRBV7-8 with TRBJ2-1; D call uncertain. Trimming stripped 2 bases from V and 6 bases from J, with 11 bases between. Germline CDR1 and CDR2: SGHVS and FQNEAQ. CDR3 length: 14 amino acids. The CDR3, as DNA: TGTGCCAGCAGCTTATGGCCCCAGGCCAATGAGCAGTTCTTC. Protein sequence: CASSLWPQANEQFF.

The CDR3 is CASSLTSGEYNEQFF. The CDR3 coding sequence is TGTGCCAGCAGTTTGACTAGCGGGGAGTACAATGAGCAGTTCTTC. The V gene is TRBV28, the J gene TRBJ2-1; 11 bases fit TRBD2. This CDR3 has 15 residues. Germline V gene data show CDR1 as MDHEN and CDR2 as SYDVKM. Germline trimming cut 3 bases from V and 4 bases from J; bases unmatched to any gene: 2.

This clone showed up just once. This chain uses TRBV5-6 with TRBJ2-7; 7 bases agree with TRBD2. Losses at the gene ends were 3 bases for V and 0 bases for J; bases not matched to a gene: 3. This CDR3 spans 14 amino acids. CDR1 and CDR2 from the germline V gene are SGHDT and YYEEEE. The CDR3 nucleotides read TGTGCCAGCAGCTACGGGGGGAGCTCCTACGAGCAGTACTTC. Its translation: CASSYGGSSYEQYF.

The rearrangement joins TRBV7-9 to TRBJ2-3; the match to TRBD2 covers 11 bases. V was clipped by 2 bases and J by 3 bases; unmatched bases: 1. The germline V gene encodes CDR1 SEHNR and CDR2 FQNEAQ (reference sequence). There are 15 residues in the CDR3. The CDR3 coding sequence is TGTGCCAGCAGCTTACTAGCGGGAGGAACAGATACGCAGTATTTT. As protein: CASSLLAGGTDTQYF.

This chain uses TRBV28 with TRBJ2-7; 9 nucleotides line up with TRBD2. The CDR3 spans 17 residues. V lost 7 bases, J lost 3 bases, and 16 bases stayed unmatched. From germline, CDR1 is MDHEN and CDR2 SYDVKM. As DNA, the CDR3 is TGTGCCAGCACCGACTCCAAGGAGACTAGCGGATTCTACGAGCAGTACTTC. It codes for CASTDSKETSGFYEQYF.

The V gene is TRBV27, the J gene TRBJ2-7; perhaps TRBD1 as D (6 bases). The V end was cut by 8 bases, the J end by 3 bases, with 17 bases between. Germline values: CDR1 MNHEY, CDR2 SMNVEV (reference sequence). The length of the CDR3 is 14 residues. The CDR3 DNA reads as TGTGCCAGCGGCACACAGGGAAATAACTACGAGCAGTACTTC. Protein: CASGTQGNNYEQYF.

V and J are TRBV4-2 and TRBJ2-2; 10 bases are shared with TRBD2. Unmatched junction bases numbered 6, after V lost 4 bases and J lost 7 bases. The CDR3 consists of 15 residues. CDR1 is LGHNA and CDR2 is YNFKEQ in the germline V gene. CDR3 nucleotides: TGTGCCAGCAGCCCAGCGGGAGGGCGAGGCGGGGAGCTGTTTTTT. Protein product: CASSPAGGRGGELFF.

The V and J genes are TRBV15 and TRBJ2-2, with D possibly matching TRBD2 (5 bases). The V end lost 1 base, the J end lost 4 bases, and 7 bases lay between the germline ends. Germline values: CDR1 LNHNV, CDR2 YYDKDF (reference sequence). The CDR3 consists of 14 residues. The CDR3 DNA follows: TGTGCCACCAGCAGAGGGACTGTCACCGGGGAGCTGTTTTTT. It encodes CATSRGTVTGELFF.

The chain joins TRBV9 to TRBJ2-1; 7 bases align to TRBD1. The CDR3 runs to 15 residues. Trimming cost V 0 bases and J 2 bases; bases outside gene matches: 2. CDR1 is SGDLS and CDR2 is YYNGEE in the germline V gene. For the CDR3, the DNA is TGTGCCAGCAGCGTAGAGGGGGCCACCTACAATGAGCAGTTCTTC. Translation gives CASSVEGATYNEQFF.

The gene calls are TRBV19 and TRBJ1-2, with 7 bases lining up with TRBD1. The J segment lost 4 bases and the V segment lost 1 base, leaving 3 bases of the junction unmatched. The germline gives CDR1 LNHDA, CDR2 SQIVND (reference sequence). The CDR3 covers 14 residues. Written as DNA, the CDR3 is TGTGCCAGTAGTATAGTGGGACAGATCTATGGCTACACCTTC. It translates to CASSIVGQIYGYTF.

The table lists this clone with a count of one. The chain links TRBV30 to TRBJ2-5; 7 bases are a match to TRBD1. V lost 0 bases and J lost 5; bases outside the gene matches: 9. Per germline, CDR1 GTSNPN and CDR2 SVGIG (reference sequence). CDR3 length: 15 amino acids. The CDR3 DNA sequence: TGTGCCTGGAGTGTTACGTACAGGGGTCCCGAGACCCAGTACTTC. Translation: CAWSVTYRGPETQYF.

This rearrangement joins TRBV30 to TRBJ2-1, with a possible D match to TRBD1 (5 bases). V was pared by 5 bases and J by 7 bases, with 9 bases between. The CDR3 has 11 amino acids. Germline values: CDR1 GTSNPN, CDR2 SVGIG (reference sequence). The CDR3 sequence is CAWLRGNEQFF. Here the CDR3 DNA reads TGTGCCTGGCTAAGGGGAAATGAGCAGTTCTTC. Looking up the rest from reference TRBV30 and TRBJ2-1 gives the full variable domain: SQTIHQWPATLVQPVGSPLSLECTVEGTSNPNLYWYRQAAGRGLQLLFYSVGIGQISSEVPQNLSASRPQDRQFILSSKKLLLSDSGFYLCAWLRGNEQFFGPGTRLTVL.

The chain couples TRBV4-2 to TRBJ2-7; TRBD2 agrees at 7 bases. J gave up 3 bases and V 4 bases, and 9 bases lay outside the gene matches. The CDR3 length is 15 residues. Germline values: CDR1 LGHNA, CDR2 YNFKEQ. For the CDR3, the DNA is TGTGCCAGCAGCCCACTACGGACTAGTTTCTACGAGCAGTACTTC. Protein: CASSPLRTSFYEQYF.